This T cell receptor beta chain was obtained from a study of monozygotic twins with inflammatory bowel disease. For each CDR3 protein, TCRdb gives one entry from its re-call of the 5' RACE reads, without DNA. The listing contains 150,000 or so distinct CDR3 sequences. The TCR was taken from a human donor with ulcerative colitis or Crohn's disease, or a healthy co-twin of an affected twin (not recorded which). The source material was blood.

This CDR3 reads CASSTLAGESEQYF. This chain uses TRBV27 with TRBJ2-7; with no DNA, the TCRdb D assignment of TRBD2 cannot be verified. The length of the CDR3 is 14 residues. Germline V gene lookup returns CDR1 MNHEY and CDR2 SMNVEV (reference sequence).